Included here is one T cell receptor beta chain sequence, with context. What it binds is not known. The data are from a study of T cell responses to AZD1222 COVID-19 vaccine. The wider study: Analyses pooled second doses at about 4 or about 12 weeks.

Repertoires were generated with immunoSEQ multiplex PCR, while TCRdb's copy carries only in-frame clones and drops some. Here the sample spans some 110,000 clones, about 91% being singletons. Study outcomes and limitations: Spike-specific TCR breadth and depth were elevated following two AZD1222 doses. It was only a handful of AZD1222 recipients who were seropositive at baseline.

V shed 0 bases and J shed 5 bases, with 7 bases lying between them. CDR3 length: 13 residues. The sequence was collected from an adult in good health. Sequenced material: peripheral blood, taken on day 0 of AZD1222 vaccination. The rearrangement links TRBV12-3 or TRBV12-4 to TRBJ1-1; D is unclear. The CDR3 protein is CASSLAQRTEAFF. The CDR3 bases are TGTGCCAGCAGTTTAGCGCAAAGGACTGAAGCTTTCTTT.